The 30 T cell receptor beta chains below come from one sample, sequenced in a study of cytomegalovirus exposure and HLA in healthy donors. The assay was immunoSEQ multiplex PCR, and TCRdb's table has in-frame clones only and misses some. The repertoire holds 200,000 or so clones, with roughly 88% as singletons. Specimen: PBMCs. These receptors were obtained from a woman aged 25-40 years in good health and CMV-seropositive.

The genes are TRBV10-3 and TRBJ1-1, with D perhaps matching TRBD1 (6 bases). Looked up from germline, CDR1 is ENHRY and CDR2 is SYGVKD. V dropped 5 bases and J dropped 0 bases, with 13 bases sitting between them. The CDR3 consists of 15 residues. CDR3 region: CAISKGSGVNTEAFF. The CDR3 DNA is TGTGCCATCAGTAAGGGGTCAGGGGTGAACACTGAAGCTTTCTTT.

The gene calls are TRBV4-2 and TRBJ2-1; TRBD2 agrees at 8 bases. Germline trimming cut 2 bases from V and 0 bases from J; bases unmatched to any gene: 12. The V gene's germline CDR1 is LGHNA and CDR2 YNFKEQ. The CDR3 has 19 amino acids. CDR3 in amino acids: CASSQLLAVTTLSYNEQFF. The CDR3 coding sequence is TGTGCCAGCAGCCAATTACTAGCGGTAACAACTCTCTCCTACAATGAGCAGTTCTTC.

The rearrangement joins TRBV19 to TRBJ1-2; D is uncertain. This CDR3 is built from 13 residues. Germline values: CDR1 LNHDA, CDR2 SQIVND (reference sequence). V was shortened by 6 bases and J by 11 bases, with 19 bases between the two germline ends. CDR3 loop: CASRPFGIPGYTF. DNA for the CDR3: TGTGCCAGTAGACCCTTTGGGATACCGGGATACACCTTC.

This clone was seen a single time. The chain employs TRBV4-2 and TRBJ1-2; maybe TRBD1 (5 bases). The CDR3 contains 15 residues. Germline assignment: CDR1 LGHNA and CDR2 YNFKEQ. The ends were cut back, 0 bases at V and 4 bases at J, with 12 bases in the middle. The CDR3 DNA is TGTGCCAGCAGCCAAGAGGGGGGGATCCTCTATGGCTACACCTTC. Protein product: CASSQEGGILYGYTF.

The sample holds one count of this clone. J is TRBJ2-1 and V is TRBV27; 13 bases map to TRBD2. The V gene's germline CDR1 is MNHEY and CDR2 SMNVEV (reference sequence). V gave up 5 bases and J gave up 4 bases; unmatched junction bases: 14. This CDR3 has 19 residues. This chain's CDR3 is CASSGLGLAGVARYNEQFF. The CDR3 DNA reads TGTGCCAGCAGTGGGTTAGGACTAGCGGGAGTAGCGCGGTACAATGAGCAGTTCTTC.

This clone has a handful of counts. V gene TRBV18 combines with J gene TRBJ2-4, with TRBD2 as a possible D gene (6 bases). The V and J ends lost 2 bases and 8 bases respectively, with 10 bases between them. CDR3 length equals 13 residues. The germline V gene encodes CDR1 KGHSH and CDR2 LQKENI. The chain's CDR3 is CASSPGGLDIQYF. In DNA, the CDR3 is TGTGCCAGCTCACCAGGAGGGCTGGACATTCAGTACTTC.

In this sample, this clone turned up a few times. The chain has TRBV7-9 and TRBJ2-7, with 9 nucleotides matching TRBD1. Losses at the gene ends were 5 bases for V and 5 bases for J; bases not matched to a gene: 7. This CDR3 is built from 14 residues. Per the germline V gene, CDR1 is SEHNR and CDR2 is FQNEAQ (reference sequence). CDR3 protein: CASSLTGTGNEQYF. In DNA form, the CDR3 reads TGTGCCAGCAGCCTAACCGGGACAGGGAACGAGCAGTACTTC.

CDR3 loop: CASSEIRGAGNTIYF. The CDR3 DNA is TGTGCCAGCAGTGAAATCAGGGGAGCTGGAAACACCATATATTTT. V is TRBV2 and J is TRBJ1-3, with a weak D call TRBD1 (6 bases). Trimming left V 2 bases short and J 2 bases short, with 10 bases between. Germline V gene lookup returns CDR1 SNHLY and CDR2 FYNNEI. The CDR3 loop spans 15 amino acids.

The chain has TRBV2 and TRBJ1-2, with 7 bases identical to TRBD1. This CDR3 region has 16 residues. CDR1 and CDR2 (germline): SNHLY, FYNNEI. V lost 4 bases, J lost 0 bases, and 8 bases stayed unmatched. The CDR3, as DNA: TGTGCCAGCAGTGTTCGGCAGGGGGTAGCTAACTATGGCTACACCTTC. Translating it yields CASSVRQGVANYGYTF. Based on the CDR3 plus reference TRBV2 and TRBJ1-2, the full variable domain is EPEVTQTPSHQVTQMGQEVILRCVPISNHLYFYWYRQILGQKVEFLVSFYNNEISEKSEIFDDQFSVERPDGSNFTLKIRSTKLEDSAMYFCASSVRQGVANYGYTFGSGTRLTVV.

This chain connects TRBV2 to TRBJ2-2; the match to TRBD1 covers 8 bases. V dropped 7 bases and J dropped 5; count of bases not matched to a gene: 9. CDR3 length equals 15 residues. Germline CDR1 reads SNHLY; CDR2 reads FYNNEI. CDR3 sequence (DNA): TGTGCCAGCAAAGGAGGGACAGGAGGGACCGGGGAGCTGTTTTTT. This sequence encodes CASKGGTGGTGELFF.

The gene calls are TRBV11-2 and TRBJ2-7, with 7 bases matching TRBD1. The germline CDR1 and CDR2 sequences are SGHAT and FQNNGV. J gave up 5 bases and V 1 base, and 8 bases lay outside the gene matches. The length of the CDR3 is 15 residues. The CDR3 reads CASSLVTGAVDEQYF. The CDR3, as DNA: TGTGCCAGCAGCTTAGTAACAGGGGCCGTTGACGAGCAGTACTTC.

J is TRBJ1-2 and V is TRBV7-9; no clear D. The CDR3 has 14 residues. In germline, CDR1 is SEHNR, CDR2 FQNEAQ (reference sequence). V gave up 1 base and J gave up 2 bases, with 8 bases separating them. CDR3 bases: TGTGCCAGCAGCTTAGTCGTCCGGAACTATGGCTACACCTTC. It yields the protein CASSLVVRNYGYTF.

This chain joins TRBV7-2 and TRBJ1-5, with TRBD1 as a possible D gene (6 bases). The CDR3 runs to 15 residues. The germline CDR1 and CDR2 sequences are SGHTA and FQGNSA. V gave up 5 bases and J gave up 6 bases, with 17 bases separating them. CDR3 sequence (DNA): TGTGCCAGCAGCCCTTTCTCAGGGGTTGGTCAGCCCCAGCATTTT. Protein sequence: CASSPFSGVGQPQHF.

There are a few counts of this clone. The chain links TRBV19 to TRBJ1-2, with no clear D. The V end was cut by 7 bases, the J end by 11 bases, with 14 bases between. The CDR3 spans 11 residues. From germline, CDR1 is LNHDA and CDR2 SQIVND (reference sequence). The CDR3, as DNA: TGTGCCAGTAACCAAGGAACGGGATACACCTTC. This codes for CASNQGTGYTF.

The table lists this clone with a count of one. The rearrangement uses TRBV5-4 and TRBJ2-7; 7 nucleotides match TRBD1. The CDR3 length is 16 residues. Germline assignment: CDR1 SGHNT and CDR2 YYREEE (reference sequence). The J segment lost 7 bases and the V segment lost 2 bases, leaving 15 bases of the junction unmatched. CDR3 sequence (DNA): TGTGCCAGCAGCTTTGGGGGTAGTAACAGGGGTGGGGAGCAGTACTTC. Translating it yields CASSFGGSNRGGEQYF. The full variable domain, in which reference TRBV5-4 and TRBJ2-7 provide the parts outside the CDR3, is ETGVTQSPTHLIKTRGQQVTLRCSSQSGHNTVSWYQQALGQGPQFIFQYYREEENGRGNFPPRFSGLQFPNYSSELNVNALELDDSALYLCASSFGGSNRGGEQYFGPGTRLTVT.

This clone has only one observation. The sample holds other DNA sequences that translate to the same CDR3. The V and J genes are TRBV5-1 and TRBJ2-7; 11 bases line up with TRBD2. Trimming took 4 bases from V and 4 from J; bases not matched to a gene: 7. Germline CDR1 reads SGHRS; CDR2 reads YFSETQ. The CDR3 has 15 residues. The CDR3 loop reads CASSPGTSGFYEQYF. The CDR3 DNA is TGCGCCAGCAGCCCCGGGACTAGCGGATTTTACGAGCAGTACTTC.

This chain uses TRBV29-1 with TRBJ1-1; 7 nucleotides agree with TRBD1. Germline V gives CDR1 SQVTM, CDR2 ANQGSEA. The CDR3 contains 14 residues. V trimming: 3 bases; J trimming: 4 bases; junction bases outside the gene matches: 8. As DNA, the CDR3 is TGCAGCGTTGATCGTGGGGCAGGGGGCACTGAAGCTTTCTTT. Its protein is CSVDRGAGGTEAFF.

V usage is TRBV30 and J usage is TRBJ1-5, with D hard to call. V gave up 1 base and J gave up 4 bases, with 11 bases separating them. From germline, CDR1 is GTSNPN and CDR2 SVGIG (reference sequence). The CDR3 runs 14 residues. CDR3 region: CAWSGKRDNQPQHF. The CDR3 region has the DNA TGTGCCTGGAGTGGGAAACGGGATAATCAGCCCCAGCATTTT.

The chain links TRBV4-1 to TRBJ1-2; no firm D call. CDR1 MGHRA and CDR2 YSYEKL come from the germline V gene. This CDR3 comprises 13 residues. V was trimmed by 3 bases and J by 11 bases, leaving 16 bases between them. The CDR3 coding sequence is TGCGCCAGCAGCCAGGAAGTCCGGGAGATGTACACCTTC. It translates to CASSQEVREMYTF.

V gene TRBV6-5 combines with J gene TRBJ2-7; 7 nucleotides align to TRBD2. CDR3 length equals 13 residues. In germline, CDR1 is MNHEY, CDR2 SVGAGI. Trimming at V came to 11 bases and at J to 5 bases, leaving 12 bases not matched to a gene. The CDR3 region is CAVSRAGYDEQYF. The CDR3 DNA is TGTGCCGTAAGTCGAGCGGGGTACGACGAGCAGTACTTC.

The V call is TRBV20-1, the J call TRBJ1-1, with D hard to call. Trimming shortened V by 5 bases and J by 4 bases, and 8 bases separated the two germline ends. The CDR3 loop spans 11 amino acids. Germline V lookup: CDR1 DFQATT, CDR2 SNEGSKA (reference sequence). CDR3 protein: CSARTVTEAFF. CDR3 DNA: TGCAGTGCTCGCACGGTCACTGAAGCTTTCTTT.

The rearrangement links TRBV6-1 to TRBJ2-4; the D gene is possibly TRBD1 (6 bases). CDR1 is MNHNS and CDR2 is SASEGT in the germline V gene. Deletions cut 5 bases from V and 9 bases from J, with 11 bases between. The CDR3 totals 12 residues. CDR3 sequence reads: CASSPDSSIQYF. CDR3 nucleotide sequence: TGTGCCAGCAGTCCGGACAGTTCCATTCAGTACTTC.

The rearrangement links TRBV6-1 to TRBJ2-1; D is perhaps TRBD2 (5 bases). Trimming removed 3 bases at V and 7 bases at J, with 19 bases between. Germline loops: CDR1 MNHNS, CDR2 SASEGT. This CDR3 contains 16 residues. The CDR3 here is CASSDLTKKGTNEQFF. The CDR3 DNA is TGTGCCAGCAGTGACTTGACTAAAAAGGGTACGAATGAGCAGTTCTTC.

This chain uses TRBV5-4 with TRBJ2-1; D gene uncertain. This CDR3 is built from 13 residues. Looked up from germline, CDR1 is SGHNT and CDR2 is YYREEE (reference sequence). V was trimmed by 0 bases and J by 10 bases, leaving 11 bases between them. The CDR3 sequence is CASSLANYWEQFF. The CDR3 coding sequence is TGTGCCAGCAGCTTGGCCAACTATTGGGAGCAGTTCTTC.

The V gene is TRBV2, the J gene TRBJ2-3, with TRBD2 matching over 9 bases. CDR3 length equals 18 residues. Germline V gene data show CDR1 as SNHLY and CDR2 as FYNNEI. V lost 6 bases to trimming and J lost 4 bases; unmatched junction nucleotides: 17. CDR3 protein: CASRNVRVGAGGPDTQYF. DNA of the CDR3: TGTGCCAGCAGAAATGTCCGGGTAGGTGCGGGAGGGCCAGATACGCAGTATTTT.

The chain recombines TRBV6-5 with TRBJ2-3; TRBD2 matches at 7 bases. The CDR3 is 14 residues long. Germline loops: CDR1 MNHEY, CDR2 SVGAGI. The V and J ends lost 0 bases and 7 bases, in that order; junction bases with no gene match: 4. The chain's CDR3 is CASSYSGGSNTQYF. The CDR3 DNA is TGTGCCAGCAGTTACTCGGGGGGGAGTAATACGCAGTATTTT.

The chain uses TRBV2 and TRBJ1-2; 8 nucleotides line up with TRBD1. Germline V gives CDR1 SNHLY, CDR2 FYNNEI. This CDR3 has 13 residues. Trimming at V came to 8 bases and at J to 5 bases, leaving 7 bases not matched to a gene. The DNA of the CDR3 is TGTGCCAGCCTCACAGGGGGGGGATATGGCTACACCTTC. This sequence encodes CASLTGGGYGYTF.

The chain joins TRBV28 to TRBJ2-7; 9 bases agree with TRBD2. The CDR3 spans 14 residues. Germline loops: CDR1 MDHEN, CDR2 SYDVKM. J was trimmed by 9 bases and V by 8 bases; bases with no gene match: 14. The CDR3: CASRLGAGGPTQYF. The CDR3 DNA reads TGTGCCAGCCGCCTCGGAGCGGGAGGACCTACGCAGTACTTC.

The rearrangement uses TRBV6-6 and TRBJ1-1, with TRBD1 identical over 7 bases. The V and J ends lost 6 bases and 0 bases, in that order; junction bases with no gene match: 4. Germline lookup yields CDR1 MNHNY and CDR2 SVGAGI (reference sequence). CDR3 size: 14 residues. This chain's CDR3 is CASSRGQLNTEAFF. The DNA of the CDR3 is TGTGCCAGCAGCAGGGGACAGCTGAACACTGAAGCTTTCTTT.

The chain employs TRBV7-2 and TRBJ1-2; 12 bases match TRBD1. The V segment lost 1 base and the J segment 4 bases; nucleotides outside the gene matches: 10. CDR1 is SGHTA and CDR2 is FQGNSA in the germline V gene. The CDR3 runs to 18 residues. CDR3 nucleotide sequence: TGTGCCAGCAGCTTAGGGGGACAGGGGGCATCCAGAGCCTATGGCTACACCTTC. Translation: CASSLGGQGASRAYGYTF.